This record concerns one T cell receptor beta chain sequence. TCRdb re-called the 5' RACE reads and gives one entry per CDR3 protein, without DNA. The repertoire table contains some 150,000 distinct CDR3 sequences. The data stem from a study of monozygotic twins with inflammatory bowel disease. Germline V gives CDR1 MDHEN, CDR2 SYDVKM. This CDR3 is 15 amino acids long. V and J are TRBV28 and TRBJ1-6; the TCRdb call, TRBD1, lacks DNA for checking. Input material: blood. The TCR originated in a human donor with ulcerative colitis or Crohn's disease, or a healthy co-twin of an affected twin (not recorded which). CDR3 loop: CASNTGQGANSPLHF.